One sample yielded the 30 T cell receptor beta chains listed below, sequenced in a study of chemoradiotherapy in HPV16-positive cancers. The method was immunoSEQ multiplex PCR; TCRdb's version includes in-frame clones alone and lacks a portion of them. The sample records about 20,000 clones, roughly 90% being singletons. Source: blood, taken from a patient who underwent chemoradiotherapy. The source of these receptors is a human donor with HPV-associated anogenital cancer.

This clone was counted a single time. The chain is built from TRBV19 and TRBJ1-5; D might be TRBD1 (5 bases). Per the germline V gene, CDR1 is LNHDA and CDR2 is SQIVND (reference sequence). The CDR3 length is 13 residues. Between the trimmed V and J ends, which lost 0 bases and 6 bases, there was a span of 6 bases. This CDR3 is CASSIDRVQPQHF. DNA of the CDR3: TGTGCCAGTAGTATAGACAGGGTTCAGCCCCAGCATTTT.

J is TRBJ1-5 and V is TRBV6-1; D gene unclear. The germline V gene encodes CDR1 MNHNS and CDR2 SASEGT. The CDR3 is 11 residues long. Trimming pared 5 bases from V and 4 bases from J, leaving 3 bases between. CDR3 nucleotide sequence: TGTGCCAGCAGTAGTAATCAGCCCCAGCATTTT. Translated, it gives CASSSNQPQHF.

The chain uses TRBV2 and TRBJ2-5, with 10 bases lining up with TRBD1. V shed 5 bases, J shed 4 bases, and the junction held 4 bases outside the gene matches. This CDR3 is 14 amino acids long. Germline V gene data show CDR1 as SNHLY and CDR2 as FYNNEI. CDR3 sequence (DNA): TGTGCCAGCAGTCTTCGGACAGGGGGAGAGACCCAGTACTTC. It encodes CASSLRTGGETQYF.

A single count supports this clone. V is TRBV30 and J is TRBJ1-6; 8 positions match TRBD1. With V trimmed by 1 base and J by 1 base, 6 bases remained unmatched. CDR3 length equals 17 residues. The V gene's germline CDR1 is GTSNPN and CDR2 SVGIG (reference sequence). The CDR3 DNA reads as TGTGCCTGGAGTGGGACAGGGCGGGGGTCCTATAATTCACCCCTCCACTTT. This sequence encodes CAWSGTGRGSYNSPLHF.

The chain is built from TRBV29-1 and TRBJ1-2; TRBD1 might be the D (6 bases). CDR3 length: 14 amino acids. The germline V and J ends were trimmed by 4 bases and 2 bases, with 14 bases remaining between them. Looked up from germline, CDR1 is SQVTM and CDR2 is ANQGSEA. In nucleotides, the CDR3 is TGCAGCGTTGTGAACGGACAGAAAAACTATGGCTACACCTTC. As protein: CSVVNGQKNYGYTF.

CDR3: CSVDLDRAGGYGYTF. The CDR3 nucleotides are TGCAGCGTTGATCTGGACAGGGCGGGGGGCTATGGCTACACCTTC. V is TRBV29-1 and J is TRBJ1-2, with 8 bases matching TRBD1. With 3 bases clipped from V and 4 bases from J, the junction kept 10 bases outside the gene matches. This CDR3 spans 15 amino acids. CDR1 is SQVTM, CDR2 ANQGSEA, per germline.

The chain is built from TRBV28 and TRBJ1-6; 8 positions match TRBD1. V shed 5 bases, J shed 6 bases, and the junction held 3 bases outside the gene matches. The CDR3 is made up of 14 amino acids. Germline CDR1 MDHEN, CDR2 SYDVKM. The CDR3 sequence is CASSPGGGNSPLHF. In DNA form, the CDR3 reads TGTGCCAGCAGTCCAGGGGGCGGTAATTCACCCCTCCACTTT. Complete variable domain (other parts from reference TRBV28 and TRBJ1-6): DVKVTQSSRYLVKRTGEKVFLECVQDMDHENMFWYRQDPGLGLRLIYFSYDVKMKEKGDIPEGYSVSREKKERFSLILESASTNQTSMYLCASSPGGGNSPLHFGNGTRLTVT.

CDR3 region: CASSIVQANSNQPQHF. CDR3 DNA sequence: TGTGCCAGTAGTATTGTTCAGGCAAATAGCAATCAGCCCCAGCATTTT. V is TRBV19 and J is TRBJ1-5; D remains ambiguous. The germline V gene has CDR1 LNHDA and CDR2 SQIVND (reference sequence). The V and J ends lost 3 bases and 0 bases respectively, with 12 bases between them. This CDR3 has 16 residues.

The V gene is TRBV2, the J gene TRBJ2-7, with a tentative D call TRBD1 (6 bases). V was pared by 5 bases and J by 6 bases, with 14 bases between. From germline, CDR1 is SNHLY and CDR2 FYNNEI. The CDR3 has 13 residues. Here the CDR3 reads CASSSNRDSEQYV. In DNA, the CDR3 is TGTGCCAGCAGTTCTAACAGGGATTCCGAGCAGTACGTC.

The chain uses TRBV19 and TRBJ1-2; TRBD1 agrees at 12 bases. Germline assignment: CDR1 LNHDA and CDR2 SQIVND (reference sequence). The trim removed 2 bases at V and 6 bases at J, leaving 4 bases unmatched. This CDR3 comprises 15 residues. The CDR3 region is CASSISGQGANGYTF. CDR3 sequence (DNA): TGTGCCAGTAGTATATCGGGACAGGGGGCAAATGGCTACACCTTC.

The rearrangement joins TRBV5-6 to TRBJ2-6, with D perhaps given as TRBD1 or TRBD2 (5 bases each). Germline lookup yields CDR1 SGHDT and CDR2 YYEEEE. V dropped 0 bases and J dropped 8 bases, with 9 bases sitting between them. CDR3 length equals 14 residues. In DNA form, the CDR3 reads TGTGCCAGCAGCTTGGGGGGGAGCCCCAACGTCCTGACTTTC. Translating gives CASSLGGSPNVLTF.

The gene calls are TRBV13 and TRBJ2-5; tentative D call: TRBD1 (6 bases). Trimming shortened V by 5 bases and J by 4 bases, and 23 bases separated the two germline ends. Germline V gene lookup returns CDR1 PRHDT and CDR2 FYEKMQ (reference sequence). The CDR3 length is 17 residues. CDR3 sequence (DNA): TGTGCCAGCAGCCTCTCGACTCAGCCGGGACAAACAGAGACCCAGTACTTC. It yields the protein CASSLSTQPGQTETQYF.

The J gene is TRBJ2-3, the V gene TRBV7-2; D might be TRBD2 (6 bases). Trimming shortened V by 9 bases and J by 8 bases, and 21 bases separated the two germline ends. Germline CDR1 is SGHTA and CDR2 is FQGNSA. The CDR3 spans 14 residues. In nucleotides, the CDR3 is TGTGCCAGTGATTTTAGCGGAGGCGAAGCTACGCAGTATTTT. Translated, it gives CASDFSGGEATQYF.

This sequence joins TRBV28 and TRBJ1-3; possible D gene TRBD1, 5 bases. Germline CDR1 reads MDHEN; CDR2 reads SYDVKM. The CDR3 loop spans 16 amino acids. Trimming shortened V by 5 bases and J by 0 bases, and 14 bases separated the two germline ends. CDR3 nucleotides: TGTGCCAGCAGTCCGGGGGACTCCGTCTCTGGAAACACCATATATTTT. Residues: CASSPGDSVSGNTIYF.

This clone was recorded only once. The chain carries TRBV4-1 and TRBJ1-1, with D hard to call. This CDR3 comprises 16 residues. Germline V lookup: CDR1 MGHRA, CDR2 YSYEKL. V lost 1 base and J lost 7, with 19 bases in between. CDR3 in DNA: TGCGCCAGCAGCCAAGTTACGCTTTTTCCGGGCAATGAAGCTTTCTTT. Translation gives CASSQVTLFPGNEAFF.

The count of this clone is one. As DNA, the CDR3 is TGTGCCACCTGGACCTCTGGGGCCAACGTCCTGACTTTC. Amino acid sequence: CATWTSGANVLTF. The chain links TRBV10-3 to TRBJ2-6; D is ambiguous. Germline V gene lookup returns CDR1 ENHRY and CDR2 SYGVKD. V was clipped by 10 bases and J by 0 bases, with 7 bases between them. CDR3 length equals 13 residues.

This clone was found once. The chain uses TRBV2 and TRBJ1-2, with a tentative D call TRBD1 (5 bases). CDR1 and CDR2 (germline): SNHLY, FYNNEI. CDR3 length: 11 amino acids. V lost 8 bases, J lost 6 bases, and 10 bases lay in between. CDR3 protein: CASYGGDGYTF. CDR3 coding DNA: TGTGCCAGCTATGGGGGGGATGGCTACACCTTC.

Here the CDR3 DNA reads TGTGCCAGCAGCTTAGACGGGGCTATCAATGAGCAGTTCTTC. The encoded protein is CASSLDGAINEQFF. The chain combines TRBV7-2 with TRBJ2-1, with D perhaps TRBD1 or TRBD2 (5 bases each). The ends were cut back, 1 base at V and 6 bases at J, with 10 bases in the middle. The V gene's germline CDR1 is SGHTA and CDR2 FQGNSA. This CDR3 has 14 amino acids.

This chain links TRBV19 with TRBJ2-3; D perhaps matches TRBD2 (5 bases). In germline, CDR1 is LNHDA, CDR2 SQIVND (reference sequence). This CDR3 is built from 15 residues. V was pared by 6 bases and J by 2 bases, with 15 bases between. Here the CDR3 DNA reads TGTGCCAGTAGCGTAAGCGGATCCTTCACAGATACGCAGTATTTT. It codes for CASSVSGSFTDTQYF.

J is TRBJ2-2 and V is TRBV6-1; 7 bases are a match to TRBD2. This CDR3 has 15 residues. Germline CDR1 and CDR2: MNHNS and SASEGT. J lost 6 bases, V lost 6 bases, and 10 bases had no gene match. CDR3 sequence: CASSVTAGVAGELFF. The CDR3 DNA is TGTGCCAGCAGCGTGACCGCGGGGGTGGCCGGGGAGCTGTTTTTT.

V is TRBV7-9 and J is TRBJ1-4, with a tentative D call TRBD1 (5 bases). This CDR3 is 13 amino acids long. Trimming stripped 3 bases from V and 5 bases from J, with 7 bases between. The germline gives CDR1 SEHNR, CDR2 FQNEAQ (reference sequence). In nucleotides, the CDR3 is TGTGCCAGCAGCTTGGGGACGAATGAAAAACTGTTTTTT. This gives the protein CASSLGTNEKLFF.

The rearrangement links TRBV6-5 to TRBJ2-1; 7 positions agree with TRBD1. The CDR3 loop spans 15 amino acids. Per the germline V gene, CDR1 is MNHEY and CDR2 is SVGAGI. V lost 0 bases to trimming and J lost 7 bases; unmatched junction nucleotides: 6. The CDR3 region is CASSYSHRGQNEQFF. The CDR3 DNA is TGTGCCAGCAGTTACTCCCACAGGGGACAGAATGAGCAGTTCTTC.

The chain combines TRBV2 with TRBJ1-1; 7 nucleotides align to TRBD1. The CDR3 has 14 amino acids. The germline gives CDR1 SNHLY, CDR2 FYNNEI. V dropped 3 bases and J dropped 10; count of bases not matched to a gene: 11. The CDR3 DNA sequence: TGTGCCAGCAGTGAGCCGACAGGGTTGTACGGAGCTTTCTTT. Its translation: CASSEPTGLYGAFF.

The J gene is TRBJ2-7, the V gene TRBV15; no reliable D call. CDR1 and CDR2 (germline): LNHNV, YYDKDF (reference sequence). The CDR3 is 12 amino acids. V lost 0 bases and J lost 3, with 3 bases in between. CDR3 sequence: CATSRDSYEQYF. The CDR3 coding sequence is TGTGCCACCAGCAGAGACAGCTACGAGCAGTACTTC.

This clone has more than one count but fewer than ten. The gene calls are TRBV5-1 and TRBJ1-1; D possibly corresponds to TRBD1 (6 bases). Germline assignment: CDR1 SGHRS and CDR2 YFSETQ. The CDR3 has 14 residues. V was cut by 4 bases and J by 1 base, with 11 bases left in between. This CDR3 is CASSPGQWNTEAFF. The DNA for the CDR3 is TGCGCCAGCAGCCCCGGACAGTGGAACACTGAAGCTTTCTTT.

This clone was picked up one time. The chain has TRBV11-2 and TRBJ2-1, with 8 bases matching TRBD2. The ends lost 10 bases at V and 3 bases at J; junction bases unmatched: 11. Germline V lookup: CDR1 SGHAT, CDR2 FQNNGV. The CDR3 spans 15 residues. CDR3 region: CATASGGGLYNEQFF. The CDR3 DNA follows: TGTGCCACAGCCTCGGGGGGGGGCCTCTACAATGAGCAGTTCTTC.

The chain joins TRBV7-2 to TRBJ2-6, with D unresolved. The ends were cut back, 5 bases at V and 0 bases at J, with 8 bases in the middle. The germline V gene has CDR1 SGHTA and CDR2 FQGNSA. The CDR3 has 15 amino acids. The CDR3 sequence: CASSQRSSGANVLTF. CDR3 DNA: TGTGCCAGCAGCCAAAGGAGCTCTGGGGCCAACGTCCTGACTTTC.

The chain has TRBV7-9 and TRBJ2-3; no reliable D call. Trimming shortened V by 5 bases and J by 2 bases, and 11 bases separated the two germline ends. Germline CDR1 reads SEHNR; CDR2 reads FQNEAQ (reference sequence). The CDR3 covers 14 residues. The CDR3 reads CASSPTTVTDTQYF. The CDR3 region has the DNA TGTGCCAGCAGCCCTACTACCGTCACAGATACGCAGTATTTT.

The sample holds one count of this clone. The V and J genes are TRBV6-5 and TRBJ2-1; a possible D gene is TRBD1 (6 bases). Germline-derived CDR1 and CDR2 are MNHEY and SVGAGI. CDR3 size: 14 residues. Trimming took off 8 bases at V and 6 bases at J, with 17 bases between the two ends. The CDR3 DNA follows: TGTGCCAGCCGAGTTGCAGGGGTAATCAATGAGCAGTTCTTC. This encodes CASRVAGVINEQFF.

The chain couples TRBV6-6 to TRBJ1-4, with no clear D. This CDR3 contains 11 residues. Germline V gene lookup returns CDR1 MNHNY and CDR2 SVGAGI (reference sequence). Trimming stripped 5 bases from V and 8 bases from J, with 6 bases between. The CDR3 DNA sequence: TGTGCCAGCAGTCCCCGGGAAAAACTGTTTTTT. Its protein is CASSPREKLFF.